The TCR beta chain described here comes from a study of cytomegalovirus exposure and HLA in healthy donors. About the study: The 120 validation repertoires were produced on the same platform as the 500 to 800 repertoires of the first cohort. This was reported in a later analysis.

Study results and limitations: Three CMV-associated chains proved CMV antigen-specific in vitro. There were around 160 TCR beta chains listed as cytomegalovirus-associated.

The V and J ends lost 5 bases and 6 bases, in that order; junction bases with no gene match: 14. CDR3 length: 17 amino acids. CDR1 is MDHEN and CDR2 is SYDVKM in the germline V gene. About this clone itself: The target antigen is unknown.

Profiled with immunoSEQ multiplex PCR; TCRdb holds only in-frame clones, not every one. The sample has approximately 300,000 clones, 86% seen once. This chain connects TRBV28 to TRBJ2-1, with 9 bases lining up with TRBD1. What was sequenced was PBMCs. The sequence derives from a woman younger than 35 in good health and CMV-seronegative. CDR3: CASSLGFGTGSFNEQFF. CDR3 bases: TGTGCCAGCAGTCTGGGGTTCGGGACAGGGTCTTTCAATGAGCAGTTCTTC.